Listed below are T cell receptor beta chains from one sample, sequenced in a study of blood T cell repertoires in COVID-19. The assay was immunoSEQ multiplex PCR, and TCRdb's table has in-frame clones only and misses some. The sample has 28,000 or so clones; less than 85% are singletons. Sequenced sample: peripheral blood. The receptors were gathered from a human donor in a cohort sampled during active COVID-19. The CDR3 runs from the conserved cysteine through the conserved F or W.

TRBJ2-5	TRBV28	CASSLISGRTRETQYF
TRBJ1-6	TRBV28	CASSSIDVTGSRTLHF
TRBJ1-5	TRBV6-2/TRBV6-3	CASSSPGQEMNQPQHF
TRBJ1-2	TRBV10-3	CAIREGQSGYGYTF
TRBJ1-2	TRBV25-1	CASSELGRTGGDYGYTF
TRBJ2-1	TRBV29-1	CSVVGSQGGNEQFF
TRBJ1-1	TRBV30	CAWISTEAFF
TRBJ2-1	TRBV11-2	CASSSPGGGRGNEQFF
TRBJ2-1	TRBV6-1	CASSESSEQFF
TRBJ2-1	TRBV14	CASSQALAGGDEQFF
TRBJ1-2	TRBV5-1	CASSWDRRGGYTF
TRBJ1-2	TRBV5-6	CASSPTGPDRYGYTF
TRBJ2-3	TRBV7-2	CASSTRLAGGRHDRDTQYF
TRBJ2-3	TRBV28	CASSLDNTDTQYF
TRBJ1-1	TRBV5-6	CASRLQGAWDTEAFF
TRBJ1-4	TRBV2	CASRATGVSNEKLFF
TRBJ1-1	TRBV14	CASSSGQGSEAFF
TRBJ2-1	TRBV19	CASISTTGFKKNNEQFF
TRBJ2-6	TRBV28	CASSGTGANVLTF
TRBJ2-7	TRBV15	CATSRDVGASEQYF
TRBJ2-2	TRBV24-1	CATSDADRGILDGELFF
TRBJ1-1	TRBV6-5	CASSYRGQNTEAFF
TRBJ1-2	TRBV7-8	CASSLDRDITF
TRBJ2-7	TRBV7-2	CASSLSRGSYEQYF
TRBJ1-3	TRBV7-2	CASSLGRQISGNTIYF
TRBJ2-2	TRBV5-6	CASSVRRTANTGELFF
TRBJ1-1	TRBV13	CASSTDRAAEAFF
TRBJ2-1	TRBV4-1	CASGLAGGSSYNEQFF
TRBJ2-3	TRBV19	CASSIGMLAGSTDTQYF
TRBJ1-2	TRBV28	CASSSVRGLLPDGYTF
TRBJ2-5	TRBV7-2	CATASGVAGGQETQYF
TRBJ1-4	TRBV6-5	CASSYVGTGDEKLFF
TRBJ1-1	TRBV9	CASSVTVNTEAFF
TRBJ1-5	TRBV2	CASSAQGGVGQPQHF
TRBJ2-4	TRBV18	CASSSSYGSDIQYF
TRBJ2-3	TRBV7-2	CASSLGWLAGATDTQYF
TRBJ2-2	TRBV11-2	CASSLRTGVTGELFF
TRBJ1-2	TRBV2	CASTIFRDRGHGYTF
TRBJ1-5	TRBV6-5	CASSMTGDNQPQHF
TRBJ1-1	TRBV6-5	CASRRDINTEAFF
TRBJ2-4	TRBV19	CASTPPGRAKNIQYF
TRBJ1-4	TRBV10-3	CAIKPDRAGEKLFF
TRBJ2-7	TRBV5-1	CASSQGTGAYEQYF
TRBJ2-7	TRBV7-2	CASSRQGTYEQYF
TRBJ2-1	TRBV13	CASSYSDRRDEQFF
TRBJ2-1	TRBV7-9	CASSPWWGERSYNEQFF
TRBJ2-6	TRBV5-1	CASSSTGAPPGANVLTF